This section outlines one T cell receptor beta chain sequence together with its context. Its antigen is not known. The CDR3 sequence is 14 residues long. The data derive from a study of T cell responses to AZD1222 COVID-19 vaccine. Generated by immunoSEQ multiplex PCR, the TCRdb table keeps only in-frame clones and is missing some. Of 100,000 to 150,000 clones in the sample, 93% were seen once. The study, taken as a whole, reports: Of spike-specific TCRs, nearly half reportedly target regions left unmutated in variants. Among AZD1222 vaccinees, only 6 or 7 were seropositive at baseline.

The chain recombines TRBV12-2 with TRBJ1-2; the table's D gene call, TRBD1, was not cross checked with the DNA. TRBV12-2 is noted as a pseudogene. This TCR derives from an adult who received the AZD1222 COVID-19 vaccine. The sequenced sample was peripheral blood, obtained 28 days after the second AZD1222 dose. The CDR3 region is CASRLGQSSYGYTF. In DNA form, the CDR3 reads TGTGCAAGTCGCCTCGGACAGTCGAGCTATGGCTACACCTTC.